Reported below is one T cell receptor beta chain. The germline V gene has CDR1 SEHNR and CDR2 FQNEAQ (reference sequence). The CDR3 contains 16 residues. The trim removed 5 bases at V and 0 bases at J, leaving 6 bases unmatched. This sample stems from a study of blood T cell repertoires in COVID-19. Original analysis: Using reference gene primer amplification, nucleated cell counts were estimated. Here immunoSEQ multiplex PCR was the method, and the copy in TCRdb shows in-frame clones only, minus some. The D gene and trimming were derived from the DNA, and the V and J assignments and clone size from that table. Of 150,000 to 200,000 clones in the sample, around 81% were seen once.

The receptor's source is a man aged 70-80 years who had recovered from COVID-19. Sequenced input: peripheral blood. The V call is TRBV7-9, the J call TRBJ1-4; TRBD1 matches at 7 bases. The CDR3 nucleotides are TGTGCCAGCAGCCAAGGGACAGTTACAACTAATGAAAAACTGTTTTTT. It translates to CASSQGTVTTNEKLFF.